This T cell receptor (beta chain) originates from a study of early T cells in non-severe SARS-CoV-2 infection (dated by TCRdb to about 2021). Background on the whole study: Bulk RNA from unsorted whole blood was used for TCR sequencing, so alpha and beta chains could not be paired.

This clonotype was seen at least ten times. Its binding antigen is unknown. Per-base qualities were not stored, and no clone one base away is much larger. Broader findings and caveats from the paper: Matching against VDJdb was skewed toward anti-spike CD8 responses, likely underestimated virus-specific expansions, and missed private and CD4 specificities.

Receptor libraries were prepared by 5' RACE. Instrument on record: NextSeq 500. To correct for sequencing error and PCR bias, the TCR library protocol tagged individual cDNA molecules with unique molecular identifiers. Both TCR alpha and beta chains were sequenced, and tight co-correlation was observed between alpha and beta sequence abundances in each sample. Turning to the authors' computational methods: Decombinator V4 was used to perform V gene, J gene and CDR3 annotation of TCR sequences. TCRs were defined as expanded if a significant change between any two time points was detected under a Poisson model with p below 0.0001. TCR abundances were normalised to the total number of TCRs sequenced per sample and expressed as counts per million. MAIT TCRs were defined by TRAV1-2 paired with TRAJ12, TRAJ20 or TRAJ33, and iNKT TCRs by TRAV10 paired with TRAJ18. VDJdb, accessed on 1 November 2021, was searched for TCRs annotated for CMV, EBV and SARS-CoV-2, and TCRs annotated for more than one antigen were excluded. TCRdb trimmed the raw reads at Q25, called clones with MiXCR and kept productive beta chains. When rows share a CDR3 protein, they turn into one entry using the most common DNA and genes. Here the V and J calls rest on TCRdb's processing, not on the authors' analysis. The sample table records some 70,000 distinct CDR3 sequences; around 4.7% of these occur just once. The ten largest account for 4% to 5% of the sample.

A case-control design nested within a healthcare worker cohort in London, UK, was used, with weekly nasopharyngeal swab PCR tests and blood sampling performed. Between 23 and 31 March 2020, the week of the UK lockdown, healthcare workers were enrolled and then followed up weekly for as long as 16 weeks. CDR1 SGHAT and CDR2 FQNNGV are derived from the germline V gene. From V the trimming removes 5 bases and from J it removes 7 bases, while the gene matches leave 7 bases of the junction unaccounted for. The CDR3 holds 13 amino acids from the cysteine to the phenylalanine. The sequence is cut down to CDR3 DNA, 39 bases in frame from base 1.

The V and J segments used are TRBV11-2 and TRBJ1-2; 7 central bases correspond to TRBD1. The clonotype originates from an adult who was a healthcare worker with PCR-confirmed SARS-CoV-2 infection or an uninfected control (not recorded which). The sequenced sample consisted of whole blood. The sequenced DNA is TGTGCCAGCAGCCCGACAGGGATGGGTGGCTACACCTTC. The resulting protein is CASSPTGMGGYTF.